The 32 T cell receptor beta chains below come from one sample, sequenced in a study of cytomegalovirus exposure and HLA in healthy donors. The PCR ran on 60 Vbeta and 13 Jbeta primers. Measured with immunoSEQ multiplex PCR; TCRdb has only the in-frame clones, and not every one. Of 150,000 to 200,000 clones listed, about three quarters are singletons. Sequenced input: PBMCs. Receptor source: a man aged 40-49 years in good health and CMV-seronegative.

This clone was seen just once. The same CDR3 is also encoded by other DNA sequences in this sample. The gene calls are TRBV18 and TRBJ1-1; TRBD1 agrees at 8 bases. This CDR3 is 14 amino acids long. The trim removed 3 bases at V and 1 base at J, leaving 1 base unmatched. Germline CDR1 reads KGHSH; CDR2 reads LQKENI. CDR3 nucleotide sequence: TGTGCCAGCTCACCGGGACAGGCGAACACTGAAGCTTTCTTT. It yields the protein CASSPGQANTEAFF.

This chain connects TRBV5-3 to TRBJ2-3; 8 nucleotides agree with TRBD2. TRBV5-3 is reported as an ORF; its role is uncertain. The CDR3 covers 16 residues. The trim removed 3 bases at V and 1 base at J, leaving 7 bases unmatched. Written as DNA, the CDR3 is TGTGCCAGAAGCTCCGTTGGTAGCGGGGGCACAGATACGCAGTATTTT. This encodes CARSSVGSGGTDTQYF.

The chain is built from TRBV10-3 and TRBJ2-7; 8 nucleotides align to TRBD1. The CDR3 covers 14 residues. The V gene end was trimmed by 8 bases and the J gene end by 3 bases; junction bases not matched to a gene: 9. Germline-derived CDR1 and CDR2 are ENHRY and SYGVKD. Here the CDR3 reads CAIAPGTGFYEQYF. The CDR3 region has the DNA TGTGCCATCGCCCCCGGGACAGGCTTCTACGAGCAGTACTTC.

The chain recombines TRBV18 with TRBJ1-1, with 11 nucleotides matching TRBD1. The germline gives CDR1 KGHSH, CDR2 LQKENI. The ends lost 3 bases at V and 1 base at J; junction bases unmatched: 4. The CDR3 sequence is 16 residues long. The CDR3 region has the DNA TGTGCCAGCTCACCGAAAGGGACAGGGGGGAACACTGAAGCTTTCTTT. This translates into CASSPKGTGGNTEAFF.

CDR3 amino acids: CASSVLAKNIQYF. DNA for the CDR3: TGTGCCAGCAGTGTTCTAGCCAAAAACATTCAGTACTTC. The rearrangement links TRBV2 to TRBJ2-4; D remains unclear. CDR1 and CDR2 (germline): SNHLY, FYNNEI. V lost 4 bases to trimming and J lost 0 bases, with 4 bases between them. CDR3 length: 13 residues.

The V gene is TRBV30, the J gene TRBJ2-2, with D maybe TRBD1 (6 bases). Trimming left V 3 bases short and J 3 bases short, with 8 bases between. Germline lookup yields CDR1 GTSNPN and CDR2 SVGIG (reference sequence). The CDR3 has 13 amino acids. The CDR3 DNA is TGTGCCTGGAGACAGGGTTACACCGGGGAGCTGTTTTTT. This translates into CAWRQGYTGELFF.

The chain combines TRBV5-8 with TRBJ2-2, with 9 positions matching TRBD1. Germline CDR1 is SGHTS and CDR2 is YDEGEE. This CDR3 is 19 amino acids long. J gave up 4 bases and V 3 bases, and 16 bases lay outside the gene matches. This chain's CDR3 is CASSSYGTGSFFATGELFF. Written as DNA, the CDR3 is TGTGCCAGCAGCTCTTACGGGACAGGGTCGTTTTTCGCCACCGGGGAGCTGTTTTTT.

The chain couples TRBV7-2 to TRBJ1-2; the D gene is possibly TRBD1 (5 bases). The V gene lost 4 bases and the J gene lost 5 bases, with 23 bases spanning the gap. The CDR3 is made up of 17 amino acids. From germline, CDR1 is SGHTA and CDR2 FQGNSA. The CDR3 reads CASSSRQGGGWKYGYTF. As DNA, the CDR3 is TGTGCCAGCAGCTCCCGGCAGGGCGGGGGTTGGAAATATGGCTACACCTTC.

The chain carries TRBV4-3 and TRBJ1-6; possibly TRBD1 for D (6 bases). CDR3 length equals 17 residues. CDR1 is LGHNA, CDR2 YSLEER, per germline. Trimming stripped 1 base from V and 5 bases from J, with 15 bases between. CDR3: CASSQGAAGANNSPLHF. The CDR3 DNA sequence: TGCGCCAGCAGCCAAGGGGCAGCAGGGGCGAATAATTCACCCCTCCACTTT.

A few counts support this clone. The chain carries TRBV6-5 and TRBJ1-1; 7 nucleotides agree with TRBD1. Germline V gene data show CDR1 as MNHEY and CDR2 as SVGAGI. Trimming cost V 11 bases and J 4 bases; bases outside gene matches: 16. This CDR3 comprises 15 residues. This CDR3 reads CASFTGEPGSTEAFF. The CDR3, as DNA: TGTGCCTCCTTTACAGGGGAACCAGGGAGCACTGAAGCTTTCTTT.

This clone occurred a few times. The V and J genes are TRBV7-9 and TRBJ2-3; unclear D gene. The CDR3 covers 17 residues. The germline CDR1 and CDR2 sequences are SEHNR and FQNEAQ (reference sequence). Deletions cut 1 base from V and 0 bases from J, with 14 bases between. The DNA of the CDR3 is TGTGCCAGCAGCTTAGGTCCCCCTCGGGTTAGCACAGATACGCAGTATTTT. Translating it yields CASSLGPPRVSTDTQYF.

This clone was recorded only once. The chain recombines TRBV19 with TRBJ2-2; 8 nucleotides match TRBD2. The CDR3 is 16 residues long. With 7 bases clipped from V and 3 bases from J, the junction kept 10 bases outside the gene matches. Germline CDR1 and CDR2: LNHDA and SQIVND (reference sequence). The CDR3 DNA follows: TGTGCCAGTACCCTGTTGGTAGCGGGGTACACCGGGGAGCTGTTTTTT. It yields the protein CASTLLVAGYTGELFF.

The DNA for the CDR3 is TGTGCCAGCAGTTTATACAGGGCCTCTGGAAACACCATATATTTT. Translated: CASSLYRASGNTIYF. This chain joins TRBV28 and TRBJ1-3; maybe TRBD1 (6 bases). V shed 1 base and J shed 0 bases, with 7 bases lying between them. The germline CDR1 and CDR2 sequences are MDHEN and SYDVKM. There are 15 residues in the CDR3.

The J gene is TRBJ1-5, the V gene TRBV11-2; D gene uncertain. The ends were cut back, 0 bases at V and 3 bases at J, with 12 bases in the middle. The germline V gene encodes CDR1 SGHAT and CDR2 FQNNGV. The CDR3 is 16 residues long. The CDR3 DNA is TGTGCCAGCAGCTTAGACACGTCAGTTGCCAATCAGCCCCAGCATTTT. This gives the protein CASSLDTSVANQPQHF.

This clone was seen only a few times. This chain connects TRBV7-2 to TRBJ2-1, with 12 nucleotides matching TRBD2. This CDR3 spans 14 amino acids. V lost 8 bases, J lost 6 bases, and 5 bases stayed unmatched. CDR1 is SGHTA, CDR2 FQGNSA, per germline. CDR3 loop: CASVGLAGFNEQFF. Written as DNA, the CDR3 is TGTGCCAGCGTTGGACTAGCGGGGTTCAATGAGCAGTTCTTC.

The rearrangement uses TRBV18 and TRBJ2-2; TRBD1 might be the D (5 bases). CDR3 length equals 17 residues. V was cut by 3 bases and J by 1 base, with 15 bases left in between. The V gene's germline CDR1 is KGHSH and CDR2 LQKENI. CDR3: CASSPVVAQGNTGELFF. In DNA form, the CDR3 reads TGTGCCAGCTCACCGGTGGTCGCGCAGGGGAACACCGGGGAGCTGTTTTTT.

The chain links TRBV9 to TRBJ1-3; TRBD1 matches 8 bases. The germline gives CDR1 SGDLS, CDR2 YYNGEE. The CDR3 runs to 15 residues. Unmatched junction bases numbered 7, after V lost 3 bases and J lost 5 bases. CDR3 amino acids: CASSAPGQGRNTIYF. Here the CDR3 DNA reads TGTGCCAGCAGCGCCCCCGGACAGGGTCGAAACACCATATATTTT.

The chain is built from TRBV27 and TRBJ1-2; TRBD1 agrees at 12 bases. The germline CDR1 and CDR2 sequences are MNHEY and SMNVEV (reference sequence). V was pared by 1 base and J by 8 bases, with 8 bases of the junction left unmatched. The CDR3 runs to 16 residues. The CDR3 nucleotides read TGTGCCAGCAGTTTATATGGGGACAGGGGGCGGCAGGGCTACACCTTC. Translation: CASSLYGDRGRQGYTF.

The chain carries TRBV19 and TRBJ2-1; 12 bases fit TRBD2. The CDR3 is made up of 16 amino acids. CDR1 is LNHDA and CDR2 is SQIVND in the germline V gene (reference sequence). V lost 4 bases, J lost 9 bases, and 10 bases stayed unmatched. CDR3 residues: CASSKTSGGRIGEQFF. Here the CDR3 DNA reads TGTGCCAGTAGTAAGACTAGCGGGGGCCGCATTGGTGAGCAGTTCTTC.

This rearrangement joins TRBV5-4 to TRBJ2-2; a weak D match, TRBD2 (5 bases). This CDR3 has 14 amino acids. Germline values: CDR1 SGHNT, CDR2 YYREEE (reference sequence). V lost 4 bases, J lost 1 base, and 8 bases lay in between. The CDR3, as DNA: TGTGCCAGCAGCATAGCGAAGAACACCGGGGAGCTGTTTTTT. It encodes CASSIAKNTGELFF. Full variable domain (outside the CDR3, taken from reference TRBV5-4 and TRBJ2-2): ETGVTQSPTHLIKTRGQQVTLRCSSQSGHNTVSWYQQALGQGPQFIFQYYREEENGRGNFPPRFSGLQFPNYSSELNVNALELDDSALYLCASSIAKNTGELFFGEGSRLTVL.

V usage is TRBV7-2 and J usage is TRBJ2-5; 11 bases fit TRBD1. The length of the CDR3 is 14 residues. The J segment lost 5 bases and the V segment lost 5 bases, leaving 4 bases of the junction unmatched. Germline lookup yields CDR1 SGHTA and CDR2 FQGNSA. The CDR3 bases are TGTGCCAGCAGCCCGGACAGGGGGCGTGAGACCCAGTACTTC. Translated: CASSPDRGRETQYF. Variable domain in full (rest from reference TRBV7-2 and TRBJ2-5): GAGVSQSPSNKVTEKGKDVELRCDPISGHTALYWYRQSLGQGLEFLIYFQGNSAPDKSGLPSDRFSAERTGGSVSTLTIQRTQQEDSAVYLCASSPDRGRETQYFGPGTRLLVL.

This rearrangement joins TRBV16 to TRBJ1-1; D possibly corresponds to TRBD1 (5 bases). Trimming stripped 4 bases from V and 3 bases from J, with 15 bases between. CDR3 length equals 15 residues. Germline V CDR1 and CDR2: KGHSY, FQNENV. This chain's CDR3 is CASSLSSGGYTEAFF. CDR3 sequence (DNA): TGTGCCAGCAGCCTTTCGTCCGGGGGGTACACTGAAGCTTTCTTT.

The rearrangement links TRBV5-1 to TRBJ1-1, with a possible D match to TRBD1 (6 bases). With 3 bases removed from V and 6 bases from J, the gap between germline ends came to 21 bases. CDR1 is SGHRS and CDR2 is YFSETQ in the germline V gene. This CDR3 spans 16 amino acids. The CDR3 bases are TGCGCCAGCAGCTCCTCAGGCGGACAGCTACGGGCTGAAGCTTTCTTT. Protein product: CASSSSGGQLRAEAFF. The complete variable domain, with remaining parts taken from reference TRBV5-1 and TRBJ1-1, reads KAGVTQTPRYLIKTRGQQVTLSCSPISGHRSVSWYQQTPGQGLQFLFEYFSETQRNKGNFPGRFSGRQFSNSRSEMNVSTLELGDSALYLCASSSSGGQLRAEAFFGQGTRLTVV.

The chain has TRBV5-4 and TRBJ2-1; a possible D gene is TRBD1 (6 bases). The germline V gene has CDR1 SGHNT and CDR2 YYREEE (reference sequence). This CDR3 has 15 amino acids. The V and J ends lost 0 bases and 4 bases respectively, with 11 bases between them. The CDR3 region has the DNA TGTGCCAGCAGCTTGGACAGGGCCTTTTACAATGAGCAGTTCTTC. Its protein is CASSLDRAFYNEQFF.

The chain couples TRBV9 to TRBJ2-3, with TRBD1 matching 7 bases. The CDR3 sequence is 15 residues long. Germline values: CDR1 SGDLS, CDR2 YYNGEE. Trimming removed 3 bases from V and 3 bases from J; junction bases left unmatched: 7. The CDR3 loop reads CASSDRGRFTDTQYF. CDR3 sequence (DNA): TGTGCCAGCAGCGACAGGGGTAGATTTACAGATACGCAGTATTTT.

The V and J genes are TRBV5-6 and TRBJ1-1; D is undetermined. Trimming shortened V by 0 bases and J by 4 bases, and 10 bases separated the two germline ends. From germline, CDR1 is SGHDT and CDR2 YYEEEE. This CDR3 comprises 14 residues. CDR3 amino acids: CASSLVSPITEAFF. The CDR3 nucleotides are TGTGCCAGCAGCTTGGTGAGTCCAATCACTGAAGCTTTCTTT.

J is TRBJ1-5 and V is TRBV19; the D is unclear. The CDR3 totals 14 residues. The V end was cut by 3 bases, the J end by 0 bases, with 6 bases between. CDR1 LNHDA and CDR2 SQIVND come from the germline V gene (reference sequence). The CDR3 region has the DNA TGTGCCAGTAGTATCGGGGTTAGCAATCAGCCCCAGCATTTT. Translating it yields CASSIGVSNQPQHF.

The V call is TRBV27, the J call TRBJ2-5; 10 bases agree with TRBD1. This CDR3 contains 14 residues. Germline V CDR1 and CDR2: MNHEY, SMNVEV (reference sequence). V lost 7 bases to trimming and J lost 7 bases; unmatched junction nucleotides: 9. CDR3 amino acids: CASMKTGGVGTQYF. CDR3 in DNA: TGTGCCAGCATGAAGACAGGGGGCGTAGGGACCCAGTACTTC.

This chain uses TRBV6-4 with TRBJ1-4; a weak D match, TRBD1 (5 bases). The CDR3 sequence is 17 residues long. V dropped 11 bases and J dropped 0 bases, with 22 bases sitting between them. Germline CDR1 reads MRHNA; CDR2 reads SNTAGT. The CDR3 sequence: CALGQWQGLATNEKLFF. The CDR3 coding sequence is TGTGCCCTCGGGCAGTGGCAGGGACTTGCAACTAATGAAAAACTGTTTTTT.

The chain links TRBV5-4 to TRBJ1-6; 8 bases are a match to TRBD1. V was pared by 5 bases and J by 7 bases, with 5 bases of the junction left unmatched. Germline CDR1 and CDR2: SGHNT and YYREEE (reference sequence). The CDR3 length is 14 residues. CDR3 loop: CASRTGARNSPLHF. DNA for the CDR3: TGTGCCAGCAGGACAGGGGCGCGAAATTCACCCCTCCACTTT.

J is TRBJ2-1 and V is TRBV7-2; 7 nucleotides agree with TRBD1. The CDR3 spans 15 residues. Germline values: CDR1 SGHTA, CDR2 FQGNSA. The V gene end was trimmed by 4 bases and the J gene end by 4 bases; junction bases not matched to a gene: 7. This chain's CDR3 is CASSSSGTDYNEQFF. The DNA of the CDR3 is TGTGCCAGCAGCTCCTCCGGGACAGATTACAATGAGCAGTTCTTC.

The rearrangement links TRBV18 to TRBJ2-7, with D possibly matching TRBD2 (5 bases). V was clipped by 2 bases and J by 2 bases, with 19 bases between them. The CDR3 has 17 residues. CDR1 KGHSH and CDR2 LQKENI come from the germline V gene. The DNA for the CDR3 is TGTGCCAGCTCACCAACCGTCGGGCGGGCTAACACCTACGAGCAGTACTTC. Its protein is CASSPTVGRANTYEQYF.